This T cell receptor (beta chain) was obtained from a study of vaccination and CD4 T cells after COVID-19. Germline lookup yields CDR1 SGHTA and CDR2 FQGNSA. The CDR3 runs to 14 residues. Trimming pared 3 bases from V and 0 bases from J, leaving 9 bases between. This clonotype is categorized as medium-sized. Its matching antigen is unknown. Sequencing of DNA taken from cultured CD4+ T cells relied on the Oncomine TCR Beta short-read assay. Once CD4+ T cells had been cultured, genomic DNA was extracted from them. MiXCR was run by TCRdb on the PCR reads, yielding one entry per CDR3 protein. In the table there are 8,000 to 9,500 distinct CDR3 sequences, roughly 23% of which are singletons. The treatment was: approximately nine-day PBMC culture with coronavirus spike peptide pools or control peptides (ViraFEST assay).

The chain couples TRBV7-2 to TRBJ2-7, with D hard to call. This TCR was recovered from a human donor with COVID-19. The specimen sequenced was cultured CD4+ T cells from blood. The DNA for the CDR3 is TGTGCCAGCAGCTTCGGCAGTAGCTCCTACGAGCAGTACTTC. As protein: CASSFGSSSYEQYF.